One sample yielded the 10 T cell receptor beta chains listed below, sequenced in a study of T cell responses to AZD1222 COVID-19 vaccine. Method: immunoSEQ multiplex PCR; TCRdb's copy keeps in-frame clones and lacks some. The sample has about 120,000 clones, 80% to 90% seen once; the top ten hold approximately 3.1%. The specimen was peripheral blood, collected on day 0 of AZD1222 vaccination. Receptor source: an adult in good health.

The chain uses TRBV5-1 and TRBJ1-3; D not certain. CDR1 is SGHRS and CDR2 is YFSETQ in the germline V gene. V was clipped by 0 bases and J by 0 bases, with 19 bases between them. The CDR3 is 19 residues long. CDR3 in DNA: TGCGCCAGCAGCTTGGATGGACCGATACCGTTGAGCTCTGGAAACACCATATATTTT. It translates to CASSLDGPIPLSSGNTIYF.

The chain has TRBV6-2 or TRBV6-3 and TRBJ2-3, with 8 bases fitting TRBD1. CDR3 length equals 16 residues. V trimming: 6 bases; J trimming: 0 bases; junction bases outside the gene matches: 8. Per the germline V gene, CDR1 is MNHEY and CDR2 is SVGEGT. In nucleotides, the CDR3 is TGTGCCAGCAGCCGGCGTCAGGGGGCTAGCACAGATACGCAGTATTTT. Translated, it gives CASSRRQGASTDTQYF.

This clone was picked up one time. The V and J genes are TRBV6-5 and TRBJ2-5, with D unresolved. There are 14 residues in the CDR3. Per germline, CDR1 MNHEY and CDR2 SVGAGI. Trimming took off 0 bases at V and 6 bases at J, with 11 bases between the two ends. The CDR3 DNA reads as TGTGCCAGCAGTTACTCGAGACTCCCACAGACCCAGTACTTC. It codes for CASSYSRLPQTQYF.

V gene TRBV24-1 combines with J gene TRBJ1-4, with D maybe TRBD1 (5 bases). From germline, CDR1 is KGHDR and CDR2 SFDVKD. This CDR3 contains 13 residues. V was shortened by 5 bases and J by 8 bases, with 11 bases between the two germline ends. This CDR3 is CATSGGAREKLFF. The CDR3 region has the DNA TGTGCCACCAGTGGTGGGGCAAGGGAAAAACTGTTTTTT.

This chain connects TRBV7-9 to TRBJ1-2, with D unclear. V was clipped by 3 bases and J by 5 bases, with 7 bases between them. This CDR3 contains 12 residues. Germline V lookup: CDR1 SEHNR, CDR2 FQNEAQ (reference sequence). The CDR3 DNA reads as TGTGCCAGCAGCTTGGGGTCATATGGCTACACCTTC. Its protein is CASSLGSYGYTF.

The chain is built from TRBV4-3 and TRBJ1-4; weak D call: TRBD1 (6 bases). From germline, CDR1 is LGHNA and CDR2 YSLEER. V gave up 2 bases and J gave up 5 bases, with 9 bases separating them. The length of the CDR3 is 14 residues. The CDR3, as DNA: TGCGCCAGCAGCCAAATAGGGGGGAATGAAAAACTGTTTTTT. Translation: CASSQIGGNEKLFF.

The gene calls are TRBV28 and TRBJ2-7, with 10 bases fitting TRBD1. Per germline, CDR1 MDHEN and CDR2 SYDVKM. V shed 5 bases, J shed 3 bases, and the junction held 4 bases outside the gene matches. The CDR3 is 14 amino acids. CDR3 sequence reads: CASSRDRGLYEQYF. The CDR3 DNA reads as TGTGCCAGCAGTCGGGACAGGGGCCTCTACGAGCAGTACTTC.

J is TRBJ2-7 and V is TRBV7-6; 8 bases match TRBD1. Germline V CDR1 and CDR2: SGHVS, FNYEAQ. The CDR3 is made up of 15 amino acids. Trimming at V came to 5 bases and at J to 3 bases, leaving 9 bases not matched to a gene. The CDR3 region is CASSPATGEYYEQYF. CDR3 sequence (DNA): TGTGCCAGCAGCCCAGCGACAGGGGAGTACTACGAGCAGTACTTC.

The CDR3 is CASSVNGQTNYGYTF. The CDR3 DNA follows: TGTGCCAGCAGCGTAAACGGACAGACTAACTATGGCTACACCTTC. The V and J genes are TRBV9 and TRBJ1-2; D perhaps matches TRBD1 (6 bases). Trimming pared 1 base from V and 0 bases from J, leaving 10 bases between. Germline CDR1 is SGDLS and CDR2 is YYNGEE. The CDR3 is 15 amino acids.

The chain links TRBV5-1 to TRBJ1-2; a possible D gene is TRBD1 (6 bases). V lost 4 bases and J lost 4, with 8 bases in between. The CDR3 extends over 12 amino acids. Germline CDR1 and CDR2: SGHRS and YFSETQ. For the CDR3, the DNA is TGCGCCAGCAGCCCGGACAGCTATGGCTACACCTTC. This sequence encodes CASSPDSYGYTF.